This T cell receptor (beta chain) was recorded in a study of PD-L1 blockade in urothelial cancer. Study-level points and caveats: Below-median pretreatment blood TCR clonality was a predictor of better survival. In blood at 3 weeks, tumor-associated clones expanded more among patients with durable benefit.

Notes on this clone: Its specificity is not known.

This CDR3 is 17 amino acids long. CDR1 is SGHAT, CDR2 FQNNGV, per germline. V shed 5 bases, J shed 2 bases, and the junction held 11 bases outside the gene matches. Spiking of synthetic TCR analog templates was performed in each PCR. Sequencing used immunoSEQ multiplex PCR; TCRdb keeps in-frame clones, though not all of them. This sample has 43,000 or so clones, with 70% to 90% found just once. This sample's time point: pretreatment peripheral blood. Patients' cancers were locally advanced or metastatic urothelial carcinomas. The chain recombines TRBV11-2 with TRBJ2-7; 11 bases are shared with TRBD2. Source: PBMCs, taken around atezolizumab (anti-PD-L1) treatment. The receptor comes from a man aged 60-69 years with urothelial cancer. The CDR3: CASSLTDTSGSPYEQYF. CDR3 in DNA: TGTGCCAGCAGCCTAACAGACACTAGCGGGAGCCCCTACGAGCAGTACTTC.